The 24 T cell receptor beta chains listed next were all sequenced from one sample in a study of cytomegalovirus exposure and HLA in healthy donors. The PCR used 60 Vbeta and 13 Jbeta primers. Using immunoSEQ multiplex PCR, the repertoire was profiled, and TCRdb retains in-frame clones only, with some absent. The table includes fewer than 150,000 clones, approximately 80% detected once. The sequenced sample was PBMCs. These receptors came from a man aged 35 to 55 in good health and CMV-seropositive.

This clone was found a few times. The chain is built from TRBV27 and TRBJ2-7; possible D gene TRBD1, 6 bases. The V end lost 5 bases, the J end lost 1 base, and 21 bases lay between the germline ends. The CDR3 contains 17 residues. In germline, CDR1 is MNHEY, CDR2 SMNVEV (reference sequence). In DNA form, the CDR3 reads TGTGCCAGCAGTGCGACAGGCCAACAACCCAATTCCTACGAGCAGTACTTC. Its translation is CASSATGQQPNSYEQYF.

The chain combines TRBV19 with TRBJ2-2; 8 bases are shared with TRBD1. The CDR3 is 14 residues long. V shed 3 bases and J 5 bases; nucleotides not matched to a gene: 2. The germline V gene has CDR1 LNHDA and CDR2 SQIVND (reference sequence). As DNA, the CDR3 is TGTGCCAGTAGTATCGACAGGGGTACCGGGGAGCTGTTTTTT. Encoded protein: CASSIDRGTGELFF.

The chain joins TRBV19 to TRBJ2-1; 11 nucleotides align to TRBD2. The CDR3 loop spans 15 amino acids. The germline V gene has CDR1 LNHDA and CDR2 SQIVND (reference sequence). V shed 9 bases and J 8 bases; nucleotides not matched to a gene: 12. Here the CDR3 DNA reads TGTGCCAGCATACCCACTAGCGGGAGTGGAGATGAGCAGTTCTTC. Translating gives CASIPTSGSGDEQFF.

The rearrangement links TRBV29-1 to TRBJ1-2, with D maybe TRBD1 (5 bases). The CDR3 length is 14 residues. V lost 3 bases and J lost 4, with 15 bases in between. Germline V lookup: CDR1 SQVTM, CDR2 ANQGSEA. CDR3 DNA sequence: TGCAGCGTTGACTGGGGGGAGGAAGGCTATGGCTACACCTTC. Protein sequence: CSVDWGEEGYGYTF.

The chain is built from TRBV5-1 and TRBJ2-1; 9 positions match TRBD2. V shed 9 bases and J 2 bases; nucleotides not matched to a gene: 6. Germline loops: CDR1 SGHRS, CDR2 YFSETQ. The CDR3 totals 14 residues. The CDR3 DNA follows: TGCGCCACTCATAGCGGGGGAACCTACAATGAGCAGTTCTTC. Translation gives CATHSGGTYNEQFF.

The chain uses TRBV7-2 and TRBJ1-1, with D possibly TRBD1 on 6 matching bases. V lost 5 bases, J lost 0 bases, and 13 bases lay in between. The CDR3 length is 15 residues. Germline CDR1 reads SGHTA; CDR2 reads FQGNSA. The CDR3 region has the DNA TGTGCCAGCAGCCATCAGACAGGTATGAACACTGAAGCTTTCTTT. Translated: CASSHQTGMNTEAFF.

The rearrangement links TRBV18 to TRBJ1-4; 9 bases fit TRBD1. Trimming cost V 2 bases and J 8 bases; bases outside gene matches: 6. The CDR3 is 15 residues long. CDR1 is KGHSH, CDR2 LQKENI, per germline. DNA for the CDR3: TGTGCCAGCTCACCATCGGGGACAGGGAAAGAAAAACTGTTTTTT. This codes for CASSPSGTGKEKLFF.

The gene calls are TRBV14 and TRBJ2-7, with a possible D match to TRBD2 (6 bases). The ends were cut back, 4 bases at V and 5 bases at J, with 9 bases in the middle. Germline CDR1 SGHDN, CDR2 FVKESK. This CDR3 comprises 12 residues. The CDR3 sequence: CASSPGSHEQYF. CDR3 nucleotide sequence: TGTGCCAGCAGCCCCGGGAGCCACGAGCAGTACTTC.

The chain uses TRBV5-1 and TRBJ2-7; D is possibly TRBD1 (5 bases). Per the germline V gene, CDR1 is SGHRS and CDR2 is YFSETQ. This CDR3 comprises 14 residues. Trimming took 0 bases from V and 5 from J, leaving 12 bases between them. As DNA, the CDR3 is TGCGCCAGCAGCTTGGCCACAGGTTTGGACGAGCAGTACTTC. Translation gives CASSLATGLDEQYF.

The chain recombines TRBV11-3 with TRBJ1-3; 7 nucleotides align to TRBD1. The CDR3 is 16 residues long. With 1 base clipped from V and 0 bases from J, the junction kept 3 bases outside the gene matches. Germline V CDR1 and CDR2: SGHNT, YENEEA. CDR3 residues: CASSLGGTVSGNTIYF. Written as DNA, the CDR3 is TGTGCCAGCAGCTTAGGGGGGACAGTCTCTGGAAACACCATATATTTT.

The rearrangement uses TRBV27 and TRBJ1-1, with TRBD1 matching 9 bases. J was trimmed by 5 bases and V by 5 bases; bases with no gene match: 9. The V gene's germline CDR1 is MNHEY and CDR2 SMNVEV (reference sequence). The CDR3 totals 15 residues. The CDR3 sequence: CASSPRTGVGTEAFF. CDR3 sequence (DNA): TGTGCCAGCAGTCCCCGGACAGGGGTAGGTACTGAAGCTTTCTTT.

This clone showed up just once. This chain joins TRBV5-1 and TRBJ1-1; the D gene is possibly TRBD1 (6 bases). Per germline, CDR1 SGHRS and CDR2 YFSETQ. The CDR3 loop spans 16 amino acids. The V and J ends lost 4 bases and 0 bases respectively, with 16 bases between them. In DNA, the CDR3 is TGCGCCAGCAGCCAGACCGTCAGGGACATGAACACTGAAGCTTTCTTT. Translated, it gives CASSQTVRDMNTEAFF.

The chain couples TRBV29-1 to TRBJ2-2; D is possibly TRBD1 (7 bases). Trimming stripped 7 bases from V and 3 bases from J, with 15 bases between. The germline CDR1 and CDR2 sequences are SQVTM and ANQGSEA. This CDR3 has 14 residues. CDR3 coding DNA: TGCAGCGGGCGGACAGGAGGGCACACCGGGGAGCTGTTTTTT. Translating gives CSGRTGGHTGELFF.

This rearrangement joins TRBV7-3 to TRBJ2-1; 12 nucleotides align to TRBD2. Per germline, CDR1 SGHTA and CDR2 FQGTGA. The CDR3 spans 16 residues. J was trimmed by 3 bases and V by 5 bases; bases with no gene match: 5. The chain's CDR3 is CASSPLAGGFYNEQFF. CDR3 in DNA: TGTGCCAGCAGCCCACTAGCGGGGGGCTTCTACAATGAGCAGTTCTTC.

J is TRBJ2-1 and V is TRBV11-2; TRBD2 aligns across 7 bases. J was trimmed by 3 bases and V by 5 bases; bases with no gene match: 7. CDR1 is SGHAT and CDR2 is FQNNGV in the germline V gene. The CDR3 extends over 15 amino acids. CDR3 bases: TGTGCCAGCAGCCCGCGGGAGATCTACTACAATGAGCAGTTCTTC. Protein: CASSPREIYYNEQFF.

The rearrangement links TRBV29-1 to TRBJ1-1, with D unclear. This CDR3 is built from 13 residues. Germline CDR1 is SQVTM and CDR2 is ANQGSEA. V lost 6 bases and J lost 10, with 21 bases in between. As DNA, the CDR3 is TGCAGCGTACTTGGGCGGGTCCATATAGGAGCTTTCTTT. It yields the protein CSVLGRVHIGAFF.

CDR3: CSVRVRSGNTIYF. For the CDR3, the DNA is TGCAGCGTGAGGGTTCGCTCTGGAAACACCATATATTTT. The V gene is TRBV29-1, the J gene TRBJ1-3; D gene ambiguous. The germline CDR1 and CDR2 sequences are SQVTM and ANQGSEA. The CDR3 contains 13 residues. With 6 bases removed from V and 0 bases from J, the gap between germline ends came to 9 bases.

The V gene is TRBV18, the J gene TRBJ2-1; TRBD2 matches 13 bases. The germline gives CDR1 KGHSH, CDR2 LQKENI. V was pared by 5 bases and J by 6 bases, with 4 bases of the junction left unmatched. CDR3 length equals 15 residues. The CDR3 coding sequence is TGTGCCAGCTCATCGGGGACTAGCGGGGTCAATGAGCAGTTCTTC. This sequence encodes CASSSGTSGVNEQFF.

This clone was observed a handful of times. The J gene is TRBJ2-5, the V gene TRBV2; 13 bases align to TRBD2. Germline lookup yields CDR1 SNHLY and CDR2 FYNNEI. V was pared by 7 bases and J by 4 bases, with 15 bases of the junction left unmatched. The CDR3 loop spans 18 amino acids. The CDR3 loop is CASITRTSGGGRRETQYF. Here the CDR3 DNA reads TGTGCCAGCATTACCCGGACTAGCGGGGGCGGCAGGAGAGAGACCCAGTACTTC.

Points on this clone: One end of the junction fails to match germline, which may point to a read error. The gene calls are TRBV2 and TRBJ1-2; D is unclear. The CDR3 has 11 amino acids. CDR1 and CDR2 from the germline V gene are SNHLY and FYNNEI. CDR3 sequence (DNA): TGTGCCAGCAGGGATGACCGGGTGCCTGTCTTC. Amino acids: CASRDDRVPVF.

This clone was counted once. V is TRBV19 and J is TRBJ1-1; 7 positions agree with TRBD1. V trimming: 1 base; J trimming: 1 base; junction bases outside the gene matches: 6. The germline gives CDR1 LNHDA, CDR2 SQIVND (reference sequence). The length of the CDR3 is 16 residues. This CDR3 reads CASSIVGAGGNTEAFF. CDR3 DNA sequence: TGTGCCAGTAGTATAGTAGGCGCAGGGGGGAACACTGAAGCTTTCTTT.

The chain carries TRBV12-5 and TRBJ2-7, with TRBD1 identical over 10 bases. The junction had 9 bases not matched to a gene; V was cut back by 5 bases and J by 5 bases. Germline lookup yields CDR1 LGHNT and CDR2 FRNRAP. The CDR3 is 15 residues long. DNA of the CDR3: TGTGCTAGTGGTACAGCGCGGACAGGGGGGGACGAGCAGTACTTC. Protein sequence: CASGTARTGGDEQYF.

V is TRBV11-2 and J is TRBJ2-2, with 8 bases matching TRBD1. The CDR3 totals 15 residues. V lost 4 bases to trimming and J lost 5 bases; unmatched junction nucleotides: 6. The V gene's germline CDR1 is SGHAT and CDR2 FQNNGV. CDR3 coding DNA: TGTGCCAGCAGCTCAAACACAGGGGGAACCGGGGAGCTGTTTTTT. The encoded protein is CASSSNTGGTGELFF.

This clone was seen just once. The chain couples TRBV18 to TRBJ2-5; D is unclear. The germline V and J ends were trimmed by 4 bases and 2 bases, with 5 bases remaining between them. Germline V gene sequence: CDR1 KGHSH, CDR2 LQKENI. The CDR3 loop spans 12 amino acids. CDR3 bases: TGTGCCAGCTCACTCGGTCAAGAGACCCAGTACTTC. Translating it yields CASSLGQETQYF.